What follows is one T cell receptor (beta chain) and its context. Its antigen is undetermined. The CDR3 has 13 amino acids. V was pared by 0 bases and J by 3 bases, with 6 bases between. The germline CDR1 and CDR2 sequences are SGDLS and YYNGEE. This PCR relied on a set of 60 Vbeta primers and 13 Jbeta primers. Authors' methods: Later reanalysis found 75 million to 95 million unique TCR beta chains, 9 million to 12 million of them shared. Sequencing was performed with immunoSEQ multiplex PCR; in TCRdb, only in-frame clones are kept and a portion is missing. Clonal size and the V and J genes are those of that table, whereas D and trimming came from the DNA. This sample has 100,000 to 130,000 clones, with around 73% found just once. These data belong to a study of cytomegalovirus exposure and HLA in healthy donors. Overall study findings and caveats: For most TCR sequences rarity was the rule, although some public TCRs occurred in many donors. TCR beta V- and J-gene trimming, according to a later analysis, was linked to a missense DCLRE1C variant. A later analysis reportedly found fewer N-insertions in an Asian-associated ancestry cluster than the roughly 670-donor mean.

The receptor was derived from a man younger than 40 in good health and CMV-seronegative. The chain combines TRBV9 with TRBJ1-1; D might be TRBD1 (6 bases). The sample comprised PBMCs. CDR3 sequence reads: CASSVGGHTEAFF. The CDR3 DNA follows: TGTGCCAGCAGCGTAGGGGGGCACACTGAAGCTTTCTTT. Complete variable domain (other parts from reference TRBV9 and TRBJ1-1): DSGVTQTPKHLITATGQRVTLRCSPRSGDLSVYWYQQSLDQGLQFLIQYYNGEERAKGNILERFSAQQFPDLHSELNLSSLELGDSALYFCASSVGGHTEAFFGQGTRLTVV.